This entry is about one T cell receptor beta chain. Its antigen is unidentified. Stated treatment: roughly 19 received Ad26.COV2.S at low or high dose, single or two shots; five or six received placebo; per-sample allocation not given. Specimens were obtained on day 63 following the first vaccine or placebo injection. Donation was by an adult aged 18-55 years who was in Boston. The data were taken from a study of Ad26.COV2.S vaccination and SARS-CoV-2 variants. Across the study: Ad26.COV2.S, an intramuscular injection, was given once or twice 56 days apart.

Findings and caveats of the study: The breadth of spike-specific CD8+ and CD4+ T cell responses after vaccination was reportedly substantial. The TCR breadth and depth analyses may have produced an underestimate of total T cell responses.

Germline CDR1 and CDR2: SGHTA and FQGNSA. V lost 5 bases and J lost 0, with 5 bases in between. CDR3 length: 12 residues. This table comes from immunoSEQ multiplex PCR, and its TCRdb copy is limited to in-frame clones, with some not included. The profile shows about 420,000 clones, roughly 88% of them singletons. This TCR was recovered from a person between 18 and 60 years old who received the Ad26.COV2.S COVID-19 vaccine or a placebo. The source was peripheral blood, collected in a trial of Ad26.COV2.S vaccine versus placebo. The chain joins TRBV7-2 to TRBJ2-7; D unresolved. In DNA form, the CDR3 reads TGTGCCAGCAGCCCCCGCTCCTACGAGCAGTACTTC. Translation: CASSPRSYEQYF.